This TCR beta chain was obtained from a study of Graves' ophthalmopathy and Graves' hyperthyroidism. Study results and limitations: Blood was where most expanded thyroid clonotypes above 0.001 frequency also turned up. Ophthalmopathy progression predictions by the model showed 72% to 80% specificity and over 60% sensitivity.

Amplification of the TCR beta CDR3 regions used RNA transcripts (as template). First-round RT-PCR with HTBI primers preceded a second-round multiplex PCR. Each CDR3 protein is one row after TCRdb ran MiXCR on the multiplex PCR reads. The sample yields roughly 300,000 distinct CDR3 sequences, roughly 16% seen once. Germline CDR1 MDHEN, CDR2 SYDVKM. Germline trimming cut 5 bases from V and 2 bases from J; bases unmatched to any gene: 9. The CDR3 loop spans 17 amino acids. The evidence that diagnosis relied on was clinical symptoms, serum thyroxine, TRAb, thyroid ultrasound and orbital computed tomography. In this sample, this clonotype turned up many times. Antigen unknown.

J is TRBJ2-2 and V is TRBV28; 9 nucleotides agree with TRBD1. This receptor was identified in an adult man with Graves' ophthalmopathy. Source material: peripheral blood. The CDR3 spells CASSPWGTGRNTGELFF. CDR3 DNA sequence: TGTGCCAGCAGTCCGTGGGGGACAGGGCGAAACACCGGGGAGCTGTTTTTT.